The rows below give T cell receptor beta chains drawn from one sample of a study of shared clonotypes between healthy human individuals. Measured with immunoSEQ multiplex PCR; TCRdb has only the in-frame clones, and not every one. The sample includes 1.4 million or so clones, roughly 98.5% seen only once; the top ten take approximately 0.4%. The specimen was naive CD4+ T cells sorted from blood. The receptors were sampled from a man under 40 in good health. Each CDR3 is given with its conserved first and last residue. The D gene is left open where the match is weak. For some rows the clone size is stated as once, few or many, or as a class when expanded; others skip it.

TRBV29-1,TRBD2,TRBJ2-1,-,TGCAGCGTTGCAATAGCGGGAGGGACCTACAATGAGCAGTTCTTC,CSVAIAGGTYNEQFF
TRBV7-3,TRBD2,TRBJ2-7,-,TGTGCCAGCAGCTTAATCTGGCGGGAGGACTCCTACGAGCAGTACTTC,CASSLIWREDSYEQYF
TRBV27,-,TRBJ1-1,-,TGTGCCAGCAGTTTACAAACGAACACTGAAGCTTTCTTT,CASSLQTNTEAFF
TRBV2,-,TRBJ1-3,-,TGTGCCAGCAGTGAAGCGCTTCGGAACACCATATATTTT,CASSEALRNTIYF
TRBV30,-,TRBJ1-5,few,TGTGCCTGGAGTGTAGTGACAGGCAATCAGCCCCAGCATTTT,CAWSVVTGNQPQHF
TRBV27,-,TRBJ1-2,-,TGTGCCAGCAGTTTAAAAGGGAGAGATGGCTACACCTTC,CASSLKGRDGYTF
TRBV9,-,TRBJ2-3,-,TGTGCCAGCAGTCGGGCTAGCACAGATACGCAGTATTTT,CASSRASTDTQYF
TRBV25-1,TRBD1,TRBJ1-4,-,TGTGCCAGCAGTGCAACGGGACAGGGTAATGAAAAACTGTTTTTT,CASSATGQGNEKLFF
TRBV5-1,-,TRBJ2-1,once,TGCGCCAGCAGCCTCCCGACTACGGGGAATGAGCAGTTCTTC,CASSLPTTGNEQFF
TRBV7-2,TRBD2,TRBJ2-7,once,TGTGCCAGCAGCTCCGCGTCTAGCGGGAGGCACGAGCAGTACTTC,CASSSASSGRHEQYF
TRBV30,TRBD1,TRBJ1-5,-,TGTGCCTGGAGTGGATCCAGGACAGGGAGAAATCAGCCCCAGCATTTT,CAWSGSRTGRNQPQHF
TRBV10-3,TRBD1,TRBJ1-1,-,TGTGCCATCAGTGAGCCACAGGGGTCTAAAGCCGGTGGCACTGAAGCTTTCTTT,CAISEPQGSKAGGTEAFF
TRBV7-3,-,TRBJ1-5,-,TGTGCCAGCAGCCCACAGGACGAGCCGCGCGGCGAGCCCCAGCATTTT,CASSPQDEPRGEPQHF
TRBV28,-,TRBJ1-3,-,TGTGCCAGCAGAATTCCGGGCCGTCGGTCCGGAAACACCATATATTTT,CASRIPGRRSGNTIYF
TRBV28,-,TRBJ2-5,-,TGTGCCAGCAGTTTTGGGGCAGGGGAAGAGACCCAGTACTTC,CASSFGAGEETQYF
TRBV5-6,TRBD1,TRBJ2-5,-,TGTGCCAGCAGCATTAGCCTTGACAGGGTAAAAGAGACCCAGTACTTC,CASSISLDRVKETQYF